This entry describes one T cell receptor (beta chain). The CDR3 runs to 15 residues. Trimming removed 2 bases from V and 2 bases from J, with 10 bases in between. Germline V lookup: CDR1 LGHDT, CDR2 YNNKEL (reference sequence). The data originate from a study of blood T cell repertoires in COVID-19. About the study: The United States, Italy and Spain provided the acute and convalescent COVID-19 samples.

The data were produced by immunoSEQ multiplex PCR, yet TCRdb's version contains in-frame clones alone and is incomplete. This table has some 62,000 clones, approximately 79% appearing once. The clonotype comes from a woman over 75 with active or convalescent COVID-19. Source material: peripheral blood. The V gene is TRBV3-1 (or the pseudogene TRBV3-2), the J gene TRBJ1-5, with a tentative D call TRBD1 (5 bases). DNA for the CDR3: TGTGCCAGCAGCCAAATGCCCAGGGGCAATCAGCCCCAGCATTTT. This translates into CASSQMPRGNQPQHF.